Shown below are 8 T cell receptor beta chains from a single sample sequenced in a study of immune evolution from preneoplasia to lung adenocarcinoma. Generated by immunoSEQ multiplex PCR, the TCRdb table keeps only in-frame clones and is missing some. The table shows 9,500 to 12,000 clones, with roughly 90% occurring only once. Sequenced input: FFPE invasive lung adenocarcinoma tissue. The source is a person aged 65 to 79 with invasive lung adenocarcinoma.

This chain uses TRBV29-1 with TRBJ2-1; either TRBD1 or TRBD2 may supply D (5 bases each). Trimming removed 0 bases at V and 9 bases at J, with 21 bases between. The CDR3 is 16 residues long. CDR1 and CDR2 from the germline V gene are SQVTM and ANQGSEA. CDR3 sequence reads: CSVEDEGPLPDGEQFF. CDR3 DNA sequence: TGCAGCGTTGAAGATGAGGGGCCACTCCCCGATGGTGAGCAGTTCTTC.

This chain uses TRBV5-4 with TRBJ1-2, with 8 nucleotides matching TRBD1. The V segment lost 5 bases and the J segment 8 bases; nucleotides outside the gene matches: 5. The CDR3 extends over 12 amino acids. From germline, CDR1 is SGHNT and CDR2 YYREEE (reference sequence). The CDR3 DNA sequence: TGTGCCAGCAGTCAGGGGGCATGGGGCTACACCTTC. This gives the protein CASSQGAWGYTF.

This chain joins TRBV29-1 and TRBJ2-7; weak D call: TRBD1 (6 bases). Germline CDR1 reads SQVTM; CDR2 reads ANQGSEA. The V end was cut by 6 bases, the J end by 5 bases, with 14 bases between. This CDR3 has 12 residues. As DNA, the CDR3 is TGCAGCGTCGGACAGTTAATCGACGAGCAGTACTTC. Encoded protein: CSVGQLIDEQYF.

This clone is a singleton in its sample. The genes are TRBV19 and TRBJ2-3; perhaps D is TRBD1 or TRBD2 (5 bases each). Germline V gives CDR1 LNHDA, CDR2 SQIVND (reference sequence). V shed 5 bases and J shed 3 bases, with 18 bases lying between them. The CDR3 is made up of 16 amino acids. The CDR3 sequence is CASSSRQRATTDTQYF. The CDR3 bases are TGTGCCAGTAGTTCCAGACAGAGGGCAACAACAGATACGCAGTATTTT.

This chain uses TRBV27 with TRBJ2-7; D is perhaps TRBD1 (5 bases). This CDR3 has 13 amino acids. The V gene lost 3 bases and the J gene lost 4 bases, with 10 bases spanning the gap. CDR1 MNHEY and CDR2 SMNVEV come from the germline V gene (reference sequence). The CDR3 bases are TGTGCCAGCAGTTTCAGGGTTTTGTACGAGCAGTACTTC. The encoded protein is CASSFRVLYEQYF.

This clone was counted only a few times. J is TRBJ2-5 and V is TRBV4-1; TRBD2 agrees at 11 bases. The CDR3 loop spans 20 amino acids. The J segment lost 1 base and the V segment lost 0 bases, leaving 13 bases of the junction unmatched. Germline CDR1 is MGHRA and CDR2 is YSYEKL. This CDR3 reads CASSQELTGGLAGPQETQYF. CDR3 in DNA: TGCGCCAGCAGCCAAGAACTCACCGGCGGACTAGCGGGCCCCCAAGAGACCCAGTACTTC.

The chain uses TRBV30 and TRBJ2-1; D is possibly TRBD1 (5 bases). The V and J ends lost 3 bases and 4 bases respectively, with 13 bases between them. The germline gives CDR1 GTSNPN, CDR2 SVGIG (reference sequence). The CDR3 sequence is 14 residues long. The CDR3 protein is CAWRDKTVYNEQFF. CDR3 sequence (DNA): TGTGCCTGGAGAGATAAGACAGTATACAATGAGCAGTTCTTC.

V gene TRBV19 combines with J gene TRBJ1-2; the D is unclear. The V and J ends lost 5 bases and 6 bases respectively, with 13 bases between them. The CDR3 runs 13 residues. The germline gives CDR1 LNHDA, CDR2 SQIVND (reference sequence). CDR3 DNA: TGTGCCAGTAGTTCGACGGCTGGGCATGGCTACACCTTC. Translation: CASSSTAGHGYTF.